These 19 T cell receptor beta chains originate from one sample sequenced in a study of CD8+ T cells in alopecia areata. It was cDNA, reverse transcribed from extracted RNA, that served as the sequencing template. Repertoires were generated with immunoSEQ multiplex PCR, while TCRdb's copy carries only in-frame clones and drops some. Here the sample spans 2,500 to 3,000 clones, roughly 75% being singletons. Material: skin. Receptors were obtained from a human donor in good health.

This sequence joins TRBV18 and TRBJ1-1; possibly TRBD1 for D (6 bases). Germline lookup yields CDR1 KGHSH and CDR2 LQKENI. The CDR3 has 16 residues. Trimming took 1 base from V and 11 from J, leaving 23 bases between them. Here the CDR3 DNA reads TGTGCCAGCTCACCACTTTACATTGCGGGCTCAGGGGAGGCTTTCTTT. It encodes CASSPLYIAGSGEAFF.

This chain links TRBV11-2 with TRBJ2-5, with 9 bases aligning to TRBD1. With the DNA end fitting TRBJ2-7 better, the J assignment may be wrong. This CDR3 comprises 12 residues. CDR1 is SGHAT and CDR2 is FQNNGV in the germline V gene. This CDR3 reads CASSLTGGEQYF. The DNA for the CDR3 is TGTGCCAGCAGCTTGACAGGGGGCGAGCAGTACTTC.

The chain joins TRBV4-2 to TRBJ2-7; the D gene is possibly TRBD1 (6 bases). The germline V gene has CDR1 LGHNA and CDR2 YNFKEQ. The V end was cut by 5 bases, the J end by 4 bases, with 21 bases between. The CDR3 length is 16 residues. CDR3 nucleotides: TGTGCCAGCAGCTTCGGGTGGGGGCCGGGGTTTTACGAGCAGTACTTC. Translating gives CASSFGWGPGFYEQYF.

The V and J genes are TRBV7-9 and TRBJ1-2; TRBD1 aligns across 7 bases. Germline V gene data show CDR1 as SEHNR and CDR2 as FQNEAQ (reference sequence). V lost 3 bases and J lost 7; bases outside the gene matches: 8. The CDR3 loop spans 14 amino acids. CDR3 sequence (DNA): TGTGCCAGCAGCTTGATCGAGGGGGCTCGTGGCTACACCTTC. Translated: CASSLIEGARGYTF. Full variable domain (remainder filled in from reference TRBV7-9 and TRBJ1-2): DTGVSQNPRHKITKRGQNVTFRCDPISEHNRLYWYRQTLGQGPEFLTYFQNEAQLEKSRLLSDRFSAERPKGSFSTLEIQRTEQGDSAMYLCASSLIEGARGYTFGSGTRLTVV.

Concerning this clone itself: The junction does not match germline at one end; this may be a read error. The gene calls are TRBV2 and TRBJ1-1; possible D gene TRBD1, 6 bases. Germline assignment: CDR1 SNHLY and CDR2 FYNNEI. The CDR3 runs 13 residues. CDR3 loop: CAGQSDENTETFF. CDR3 nucleotides: TGTGCCGGACAGAGCGACGAGAACACTGAAACTTTCTTT.

CDR3 DNA: TGTGCCAGCAGCTTAGTTCGGGGGAGTAACACTGAAGCTTTCTTT. Encoded protein: CASSLVRGSNTEAFF. V usage is TRBV7-2 and J usage is TRBJ1-1, with D possibly matching TRBD1 (5 bases). The CDR3 is made up of 15 amino acids. Looked up from germline, CDR1 is SGHTA and CDR2 is FQGNSA. The V end lost 1 base, the J end lost 2 bases, and 11 bases lay between the germline ends.

This chain connects TRBV21-1 to TRBJ2-7; the listed D gene, TRBD2, was not tested against the DNA. TRBV21-1 is a known pseudogene. The CDR3 spans 14 residues. CDR3 sequence (DNA): TGTGCCAGCAGCCGTAGCGTCCTCCTATTCGAGCAGTACTTC. Protein: CASSRSVLLFEQYF.

This clone has only a few counts. Compared with germline, one end of the junction differs, possibly owing to a read error. This sequence joins TRBV30 and TRBJ2-1; 9 bases fit TRBD2. Germline V lookup: CDR1 GTSNPN, CDR2 SVGIG (reference sequence). The CDR3 totals 14 residues. The CDR3 region is CAWARRGGYSEQFF. Written as DNA, the CDR3 is TGTGCCTGGGCCCGGCGGGGGGGGTACAGTGAGCAGTTCTTC.

CDR3 region: CASSPLSGYQETQYF. CDR3 DNA sequence: TGTGCCAGCTCACCACTCTCGGGTTACCAAGAGACCCAGTACTTC. The chain combines TRBV18 with TRBJ2-5, with D uncertain. From germline, CDR1 is KGHSH and CDR2 LQKENI. V lost 1 base to trimming and J lost 0 bases, with 9 bases between them. The CDR3 totals 15 residues.

The chain combines TRBV29-1 with TRBJ2-5; weak D call: TRBD1 (5 bases). In germline, CDR1 is SQVTM, CDR2 ANQGSEA. This CDR3 has 13 residues. V gave up 5 bases and J gave up 1 base, with 11 bases separating them. Here the CDR3 reads CSVLRQIQETQYF. CDR3 nucleotide sequence: TGCAGCGTTCTCAGACAGATCCAAGAGACCCAGTACTTC.

The rearrangement uses TRBV25-1 and TRBJ2-5; possibly TRBD1 or TRBD2 for D (5 bases each). There are 13 residues in the CDR3. Deletions cut 6 bases from V and 1 base from J, with 9 bases between. Germline values: CDR1 MGHDK, CDR2 SYGVNS. The CDR3 bases are TGTGCCAGCAGGAAGGGACGCCAAGAGACCCAGTACTTC. The encoded protein is CASRKGRQETQYF.

The J gene is TRBJ1-6, the V gene TRBV5-4, with 8 nucleotides matching TRBD1. This CDR3 is built from 17 residues. V dropped 2 bases and J dropped 6; count of bases not matched to a gene: 10. Per the germline V gene, CDR1 is SGHNT and CDR2 is YYREEE (reference sequence). Here the CDR3 DNA reads TGTGCCAGCAGCTTATCCAATCCGGGACAGGTTAATTCACCCCTCCACTTT. This codes for CASSLSNPGQVNSPLHF.

The V gene is TRBV5-5, the J gene TRBJ1-3; 8 bases agree with TRBD1. Losses at the gene ends were 2 bases for V and 0 bases for J; bases not matched to a gene: 4. The CDR3 has 16 amino acids. Germline V gene lookup returns CDR1 SGHKS and CDR2 YYEKEE (reference sequence). The CDR3 region is CASSFWTGSSGNTIYF. CDR3 bases: TGTGCCAGCAGCTTCTGGACAGGGTCCTCTGGAAACACCATATATTTT.

The chain joins TRBV28 to TRBJ2-1; 13 bases align to TRBD2. The CDR3 consists of 15 residues. Looked up from germline, CDR1 is MDHEN and CDR2 is SYDVKM. V was pared by 6 bases and J by 8 bases, with 7 bases of the junction left unmatched. In DNA, the CDR3 is TGTGCCAGCAGCACACTAGCGGGGGGGCGGGATGAGCAGTTCTTC. Translated, it gives CASSTLAGGRDEQFF.

The chain couples TRBV30 to TRBJ2-5; either TRBD1 or TRBD2 may supply D (5 bases each). This CDR3 is 15 amino acids long. Deletions cut 4 bases from V and 4 bases from J, with 19 bases between. Germline lookup yields CDR1 GTSNPN and CDR2 SVGIG (reference sequence). The DNA of the CDR3 is TGTGCCTGGACAGACGGGACCGGTGGGGGAGAGACCCAGTACTTC. Translating gives CAWTDGTGGGETQYF.

The chain joins TRBV19 to TRBJ2-5; 9 bases line up with TRBD1. TRBJ2-7 matches the DNA end more closely, so the J call is doubtful. CDR1 LNHDA and CDR2 SQIVND come from the germline V gene (reference sequence). CDR3 size: 15 residues. The CDR3 is CASSIAVMDRGEQYF. For the CDR3, the DNA is TGTGCCAGTAGTATAGCAGTGATGGACAGGGGCGAGCAGTACTTC.

The chain is built from TRBV6-1 and TRBJ2-7; 10 bases line up with TRBD1. The germline V gene encodes CDR1 MNHNS and CDR2 SASEGT. There are 14 residues in the CDR3. V lost 8 bases and J lost 7; bases outside the gene matches: 11. CDR3 in DNA: TGTGCCAGCTGGGCCGGGACAGGGGTGAGAGAGCAGTACTTC. It encodes CASWAGTGVREQYF.

As concerns this clone: Germline and junction disagree at one end, which may indicate a read error. This rearrangement joins TRBV27 to TRBJ1-6, with 7 positions matching TRBD1. The germline V gene has CDR1 MNHEY and CDR2 SMNVEV (reference sequence). CDR3 size: 18 residues. The CDR3 region is CASKTNLHRGSNNSPLHF. The CDR3 DNA sequence: TGTGCCAGCAAAACTAACCTACACAGGGGCTCCAATAATTCACCCCTCCACTTT.

V gene TRBV16 combines with J gene TRBJ1-6; D remains unclear. Germline V gives CDR1 KGHSY, CDR2 FQNENV. V was pared by 5 bases and J by 0 bases, with 8 bases between. This CDR3 is 15 amino acids long. The CDR3 DNA follows: TGTGCCAGCAGCGAGCGGAGCTCCTATAATTCACCCCTCCACTTT. Protein product: CASSERSSYNSPLHF.